The 23 T cell receptor beta chains listed next were all sequenced from one sample in a study of cytomegalovirus exposure and HLA in healthy donors. PCR involved 60 Vbeta and 13 Jbeta primers. Generated by immunoSEQ multiplex PCR, the TCRdb table keeps only in-frame clones and is missing some. The sample carries approximately 190,000 clones, about 70% recorded once. Sequenced: PBMCs. These receptors were obtained from a young woman in good health and CMV-seronegative.

This clone has a single count. This rearrangement joins TRBV4-1 to TRBJ2-7; no firm D call. V was cut by 8 bases and J by 3 bases, with 2 bases left in between. The V gene's germline CDR1 is MGHRA and CDR2 YSYEKL. The CDR3 consists of 9 residues. The CDR3 is CASRYEQYF. DNA for the CDR3: TGCGCCAGCCGCTACGAGCAGTACTTC.

The chain links TRBV5-8 to TRBJ2-5; 15 nucleotides line up with TRBD2. The CDR3 runs to 17 residues. J lost 5 bases, V lost 1 base, and 6 bases had no gene match. Germline V lookup: CDR1 SGHTS, CDR2 YDEGEE. For the CDR3, the DNA is TGTGCCAGCAGCTTGAGGACTAGCGGGGGGGCCCGGGAGACCCAGTACTTC. Protein: CASSLRTSGGARETQYF.

V usage is TRBV6-1 and J usage is TRBJ2-7; D is unclear. The V end was cut by 4 bases, the J end by 0 bases, with 10 bases between. Germline V gene lookup returns CDR1 MNHNS and CDR2 SASEGT. The CDR3 is 14 amino acids. The CDR3 here is CASSVQIHSYEQYF. In DNA form, the CDR3 reads TGTGCCAGCAGTGTACAGATTCACTCCTACGAGCAGTACTTC.

V is TRBV5-4 and J is TRBJ2-5, with 7 bases that match TRBD2. The J segment lost 1 base and the V segment lost 0 bases, leaving 6 bases of the junction unmatched. The CDR3 runs to 16 residues. CDR1 and CDR2 from the germline V gene are SGHNT and YYREEE (reference sequence). DNA for the CDR3: TGTGCCAGCAGCTTGGCAGGGCTAGCGGCCCAAGAGACCCAGTACTTC. This gives the protein CASSLAGLAAQETQYF. The whole variable domain, remainder taken from reference TRBV5-4 and TRBJ2-5, is ETGVTQSPTHLIKTRGQQVTLRCSSQSGHNTVSWYQQALGQGPQFIFQYYREEENGRGNFPPRFSGLQFPNYSSELNVNALELDDSALYLCASSLAGLAAQETQYFGPGTRLLVL.

This chain connects TRBV25-1 to TRBJ2-5; 12 nucleotides agree with TRBD2. This CDR3 region has 18 residues. V lost 2 bases and J lost 4; bases outside the gene matches: 11. Germline values: CDR1 MGHDK, CDR2 SYGVNS. The CDR3 spells CASSEGTSGRIRRETQYF. The CDR3 nucleotides are TGTGCCAGCAGTGAAGGAACTAGCGGGAGGATTAGAAGAGAGACCCAGTACTTC.

The V and J genes are TRBV11-2 and TRBJ2-6, with D unclear. V was pared by 4 bases and J by 0 bases, with 4 bases between. The CDR3 totals 14 residues. Germline V gene data show CDR1 as SGHAT and CDR2 as FQNNGV. CDR3 protein: CASSSISGANVLTF. CDR3 DNA: TGTGCCAGCAGCTCCATCTCTGGGGCCAACGTCCTGACTTTC.

The chain has TRBV9 and TRBJ2-3, with 12 bases lining up with TRBD2. Germline loops: CDR1 SGDLS, CDR2 YYNGEE. V shed 4 bases and J 5 bases; nucleotides not matched to a gene: 23. The CDR3 contains 21 residues. This CDR3 is CASSPRLYRTSGMYDQDTQYF. CDR3 coding DNA: TGTGCCAGCAGCCCCCGGTTATATAGGACTAGCGGGATGTATGATCAAGATACGCAGTATTTT.

This chain connects TRBV7-8 to TRBJ2-3; D remains unclear. The CDR3 length is 13 residues. Germline V gene lookup returns CDR1 SGHVS and CDR2 FQNEAQ. V lost 5 bases and J 5 bases, leaving 11 bases between the germline ends. CDR3 nucleotides: TGTGCCAGCAGCCCTCTTGCGGTAGATACGCAGTATTTT. Protein product: CASSPLAVDTQYF.

This clone appeared a single time. The chain couples TRBV11-2 to TRBJ1-1, with D maybe TRBD1 (5 bases). CDR1 SGHAT and CDR2 FQNNGV come from the germline V gene. Trimming left V 5 bases short and J 5 bases short, with 24 bases between. CDR3 length equals 17 residues. The CDR3 sequence: CASSARDYGIRRTEAFF. The CDR3 bases are TGTGCCAGCAGCGCCAGGGACTACGGAATACGGCGAACTGAAGCTTTCTTT.

The CDR3 DNA sequence: TGCAGCGTTCGGTACGGCTCTGGAAACACCATATATTTT. Translation gives CSVRYGSGNTIYF. V usage is TRBV29-1 and J usage is TRBJ1-3; the D is unclear. The V gene's germline CDR1 is SQVTM and CDR2 ANQGSEA. The CDR3 is made up of 13 amino acids. V was pared by 5 bases and J by 0 bases, with 8 bases between.

This rearrangement joins TRBV14 to TRBJ2-7; tentative D call: TRBD1 (5 bases). Germline CDR1 and CDR2: SGHDN and FVKESK. Trimming took off 0 bases at V and 10 bases at J, with 13 bases between the two ends. The CDR3 is made up of 13 amino acids. The CDR3 nucleotides read TGTGCCAGCAGCCAAGATAGGGCGCAGGGTCAGTACTTC. It yields the protein CASSQDRAQGQYF.

This clone was detected a few times. The chain links TRBV7-6 to TRBJ2-3, with unresolved D. Trimming shortened V by 5 bases and J by 7 bases, and 10 bases separated the two germline ends. The V gene's germline CDR1 is SGHVS and CDR2 FNYEAQ. The CDR3 loop spans 12 amino acids. CDR3 sequence reads: CASSRSYHTQYF. CDR3 bases: TGTGCCAGCAGCCGAAGCTACCATACGCAGTATTTT.

The V and J genes are TRBV7-3 and TRBJ2-3; 8 nucleotides align to TRBD2. The germline V gene has CDR1 SGHTA and CDR2 FQGTGA. The CDR3 runs to 15 residues. V was pared by 3 bases and J by 0 bases, with 2 bases of the junction left unmatched. The CDR3 loop is CASSFSGASTDTQYF. The CDR3 bases are TGTGCCAGCAGCTTTAGCGGGGCGAGCACAGATACGCAGTATTTT.

V gene TRBV27 combines with J gene TRBJ2-1, with TRBD2 matching 12 bases. The CDR3 covers 15 residues. J gave up 10 bases and V 3 bases, and 7 bases lay outside the gene matches. CDR1 and CDR2 from the germline V gene are MNHEY and SMNVEV (reference sequence). As DNA, the CDR3 is TGTGCCAGCAGTTTTAAGGGACTAGCGGGTACAGAGCAGTTCTTC. It translates to CASSFKGLAGTEQFF.

The genes are TRBV19 and TRBJ1-2, with D maybe TRBD1 (5 bases). Trimming took 3 bases from V and 6 from J, leaving 11 bases between them. CDR1 is LNHDA and CDR2 is SQIVND in the germline V gene (reference sequence). This CDR3 comprises 13 residues. The CDR3 sequence is CASSITREDGYTF. The DNA for the CDR3 is TGTGCCAGTAGTATCACCAGGGAGGATGGCTACACCTTC.

This chain connects TRBV27 to TRBJ2-7; 7 nucleotides match TRBD1. Germline trimming cut 0 bases from V and 6 bases from J; bases unmatched to any gene: 8. Germline CDR1 MNHEY, CDR2 SMNVEV (reference sequence). This CDR3 has 15 residues. The CDR3 DNA is TGTGCCAGCAGTTTATCCTGGACAGGAGGAGGCGAGCAGTACTTC. Translation: CASSLSWTGGGEQYF.

This chain links TRBV7-6 with TRBJ2-2; D possibly corresponds to TRBD1 (6 bases). CDR3 size: 15 residues. Trimming removed 3 bases from V and 6 bases from J, with 14 bases in between. The germline V gene has CDR1 SGHVS and CDR2 FNYEAQ. Written as DNA, the CDR3 is TGTGCCAGCAGCTTGATTCCAGGGGCTGCCGGGGAGCTGTTTTTT. This codes for CASSLIPGAAGELFF.

The V and J genes are TRBV7-8 and TRBJ1-4; 11 bases match TRBD1. This CDR3 region has 16 residues. The junction had 5 bases not matched to a gene; V was cut back by 1 base and J by 7 bases. The germline V gene encodes CDR1 SGHVS and CDR2 FQNEAQ. This chain's CDR3 is CASSLEGGTGGEKLFF. CDR3 coding DNA: TGTGCCAGCAGCTTAGAAGGCGGGACAGGGGGTGAAAAACTGTTTTTT.

V is TRBV7-8 and J is TRBJ1-3; D may be TRBD1 (6 bases). Germline CDR1 is SGHVS and CDR2 is FQNEAQ. The CDR3 is 15 residues long. V was cut by 1 base and J by 3 bases, with 10 bases left in between. The CDR3 DNA reads as TGTGCCAGCAGCTTAGTGGCAGGGGTTGGAAACACCATATATTTT. Protein: CASSLVAGVGNTIYF.

This clone was counted only a few times. V gene TRBV5-4 combines with J gene TRBJ2-5, with 9 bases matching TRBD2. The germline CDR1 and CDR2 sequences are SGHNT and YYREEE (reference sequence). V lost 0 bases and J lost 4; bases outside the gene matches: 1. The CDR3 contains 14 residues. In DNA, the CDR3 is TGTGCCAGCAGCTTGGGCGGGAGGGCAGAGACCCAGTACTTC. It codes for CASSLGGRAETQYF. The full variable domain, completed using reference TRBV5-4 and TRBJ2-5, is ETGVTQSPTHLIKTRGQQVTLRCSSQSGHNTVSWYQQALGQGPQFIFQYYREEENGRGNFPPRFSGLQFPNYSSELNVNALELDDSALYLCASSLGGRAETQYFGPGTRLLVL.

This clone was seen a few times. CDR3 in DNA: TGTGCCAGTAGGACAGGGCCGAACACTGAAGCTTTCTTT. Residues: CASRTGPNTEAFF. The genes are TRBV19 and TRBJ1-1; 7 nucleotides line up with TRBD1. The CDR3 is made up of 13 amino acids. The V and J ends lost 6 bases and 1 base, in that order; junction bases with no gene match: 2. Germline lookup yields CDR1 LNHDA and CDR2 SQIVND (reference sequence).

This clone was observed a few times. This rearrangement joins TRBV7-3 to TRBJ2-1; 7 positions match TRBD2. The CDR3 consists of 14 residues. The germline gives CDR1 SGHTA, CDR2 FQGTGA. Unmatched junction bases numbered 5, after V lost 1 base and J lost 8 bases. Here the CDR3 reads CASSLRGLVHEQFF. The CDR3 DNA sequence: TGTGCCAGCAGCTTAAGAGGACTAGTCCATGAGCAGTTCTTC.

The chain carries TRBV5-1 and TRBJ2-5; 8 bases fit TRBD2. The CDR3 is 16 amino acids. Germline values: CDR1 SGHRS, CDR2 YFSETQ. V lost 6 bases and J lost 3; bases outside the gene matches: 13. The DNA of the CDR3 is TGCGCCAGCACTAAACCGGGGGGGTTTATTGAAGAGACCCAGTACTTC. Residues: CASTKPGGFIEETQYF.